One sample yielded the 20 T cell receptor beta chains listed below, sequenced in a study of blood T cells in healthy people across ages. It was with a sample-barcoded 5' primer and a J-beta primer mix that a second PCR of roughly 6 to 12 cycles was run. TCRdb analysed the 5' RACE reads with MiXCR anew, one entry per CDR3 protein. This sample carries around 1,000,000 distinct CDR3 sequences, 35% to 40% of them seen once, and the ten largest clones take about an eighth. Sequencing was performed on blood. The receptors come from a man aged 18 to 29 in good health.

The rearrangement links TRBV4-2 to TRBJ1-4, with 11 bases fitting TRBD1. After removal of 0 bases from V and 8 bases from J, the junction contained 2 bases not matched to a gene. Germline V gives CDR1 LGHNA, CDR2 YNFKEQ. The CDR3 is made up of 15 amino acids. CDR3 DNA sequence: TGTGCCAGCAGCCAAGATAGGACAGGGGGCGAAAAACTGTTTTTT. Translated: CASSQDRTGGEKLFF.

This clonotype was seen repeatedly, ten times or more. This chain uses TRBV4-3 with TRBJ2-1; D unclear. Germline V gene lookup returns CDR1 LGHNA and CDR2 YSLEER. This CDR3 is built from 17 residues. Trimming took off 0 bases at V and 3 bases at J, with 15 bases between the two ends. For the CDR3, the DNA is TGCGCCAGCAGCCAAGATCGAGGCGGCTGGGTCTACAATGAGCAGTTCTTC. This encodes CASSQDRGGWVYNEQFF.

The V gene is TRBV5-1, the J gene TRBJ2-1, with TRBD1 matching 8 bases. The CDR3 runs to 14 residues. Germline lookup yields CDR1 SGHRS and CDR2 YFSETQ. Unmatched junction bases numbered 7, after V lost 3 bases and J lost 8 bases. The CDR3 sequence: CASSYGQGVDEQFF. The DNA of the CDR3 is TGCGCCAGCAGCTACGGACAGGGAGTGGATGAGCAGTTCTTC.

This clonotype was observed at least ten times. V gene TRBV4-3 combines with J gene TRBJ2-3; no clear D. Deletions cut 4 bases from V and 2 bases from J, with 16 bases between. CDR1 LGHNA and CDR2 YSLEER come from the germline V gene. This CDR3 is built from 16 residues. CDR3 DNA: TGCGCCAGCAGCCCGCTCCCCGGGCTAGACACAGATACGCAGTATTTT. Its protein is CASSPLPGLDTDTQYF.

This clonotype was seen a few times. The rearrangement links TRBV9 to TRBJ2-3; TRBD2 matches at 10 bases. CDR3 length equals 20 residues. Per germline, CDR1 SGDLS and CDR2 YYNGEE. With 0 bases clipped from V and 0 bases from J, the junction kept 13 bases outside the gene matches. This chain's CDR3 is CASSVVGLASGGPSTDTQYF. CDR3 DNA sequence: TGTGCCAGCAGCGTAGTTGGCTTGGCTAGCGGGGGCCCCAGCACAGATACGCAGTATTTT.

This rearrangement joins TRBV2 to TRBJ1-6, with a weak D call TRBD1 (5 bases). Trimming removed 2 bases at V and 9 bases at J, with 11 bases between. This CDR3 has 14 amino acids. Germline values: CDR1 SNHLY, CDR2 FYNNEI. The CDR3, as DNA: TGTGCCAGCAGTGAATCAGGGAGAAGTTCACCCCTCCACTTT. Protein: CASSESGRSSPLHF.

Note on this clonotype: A junction end diverges from the germline sequence, so it may reflect a read error. The J gene is TRBJ2-3, the V gene TRBV12-3 or TRBV12-4; unclear D gene. CDR3 length equals 13 residues. The CDR3 sequence: CVSRTAATDTQYF. The CDR3 nucleotides read TGTGTCAGCCGGACCGCAGCCACAGATACGCAGTATTTT.

The chain employs TRBV12-3 or TRBV12-4 and TRBJ2-3; maybe TRBD2 (5 bases). V was pared by 6 bases and J by 4 bases, with 14 bases between. CDR3 length equals 14 residues. The CDR3 DNA reads TGTGCCAGCAGCCCGACGGGATCTCCAGATACGCAGTATTTT. Its translation: CASSPTGSPDTQYF.

This clonotype was found a few times. This chain connects TRBV29-1 to TRBJ2-3; 8 bases align to TRBD2. Germline assignment: CDR1 SQVTM and CDR2 ANQGSEA. With 6 bases clipped from V and 1 base from J, the junction kept 9 bases outside the gene matches. The CDR3 runs 15 residues. This CDR3 reads CSVPFGAGGTDTQYF. CDR3 in DNA: TGCAGCGTCCCGTTTGGAGCGGGGGGCACAGATACGCAGTATTTT.

A few counts support this clonotype. The rearrangement uses TRBV7-9 and TRBJ1-4; D is possibly TRBD1 (6 bases). This CDR3 has 13 amino acids. V gave up 5 bases and J gave up 8 bases, with 12 bases separating them. Germline V gene lookup returns CDR1 SEHNR and CDR2 FQNEAQ (reference sequence). Written as DNA, the CDR3 is TGTGCCAGCAGCCTCCGGGACAACGAAAAACTGTTTTTT. This gives the protein CASSLRDNEKLFF.

This clonotype has a handful of counts. This sequence joins TRBV7-3 and TRBJ2-3; 8 bases agree with TRBD2. The CDR3 contains 16 residues. J was trimmed by 1 base and V by 5 bases; bases with no gene match: 8. CDR1 SGHTA and CDR2 FQGTGA come from the germline V gene. The CDR3 DNA reads as TGTGCCAGCAGCCACACTAGCGGACCTGGCACAGATACGCAGTATTTT. Its translation is CASSHTSGPGTDTQYF. The full variable domain, its missing parts supplied by reference TRBV7-3 and TRBJ2-3, is GAGVSQTPSNKVTEKGKYVELRCDPISGHTALYWYRQSLGQGPEFLIYFQGTGAADDSGLPNDRFFAVRPEGSVSTLKIQRTERGDSAVYLCASSHTSGPGTDTQYFGPGTRLTVL.

This clonotype came up a few times. The chain has TRBV3-1 and TRBJ2-1; D might be TRBD1 or TRBD2, each matching 6 bases. The length of the CDR3 is 17 residues. The germline V gene encodes CDR1 LGHDT and CDR2 YNNKEL (reference sequence). The V end lost 0 bases, the J end lost 4 bases, and 16 bases lay between the germline ends. CDR3 bases: TGTGCCAGCAGCCAAGACAGATGGGGGGCGCCGTACAATGAGCAGTTCTTC. Protein: CASSQDRWGAPYNEQFF.

Remarks on this clonotype: The junction differs from germline at one of its ends, possibly a read error. V gene TRBV7-2 combines with J gene TRBJ2-2; 7 bases align to TRBD2. CDR1 and CDR2 from the germline V gene are SGHTA and FQGNSA. There are 16 residues in the CDR3. The CDR3 nucleotides read TGTGCCGGCAGCTTAGCGGGCCCCATGAACACCGGGGAGCTGTTTTTT. It encodes CAGSLAGPMNTGELFF.

The chain recombines TRBV27 with TRBJ2-7, with 7 bases aligning to TRBD1. This CDR3 contains 16 residues. Trimming took 5 bases from V and 3 from J; bases not matched to a gene: 13. Per germline, CDR1 MNHEY and CDR2 SMNVEV (reference sequence). CDR3 coding DNA: TGTGCCAGCAGTCCCCCCCTCCGACAGGGTGTCTACGAGCAGTACTTC. Encoded protein: CASSPPLRQGVYEQYF.

This chain joins TRBV4-3 and TRBJ1-1; 9 positions agree with TRBD1. V shed 0 bases, J shed 0 bases, and the junction held 11 bases outside the gene matches. There are 19 residues in the CDR3. The germline gives CDR1 LGHNA, CDR2 YSLEER. In DNA form, the CDR3 reads TGCGCCAGCAGCCAAGATCTTTTGGGACAGGGTAAACTGAACACTGAAGCTTTCTTT. Amino acids: CASSQDLLGQGKLNTEAFF.

This clonotype was seen only a few times. This chain links TRBV20-1 with TRBJ1-1; D is perhaps TRBD1 (6 bases). The CDR3 extends over 13 amino acids. Trimming pared 6 bases from V and 1 base from J, leaving 12 bases between. CDR1 is DFQATT, CDR2 SNEGSKA, per germline (reference sequence). CDR3 coding DNA: TGCAGTGCCCCGAGGACAGAGAACACTGAAGCTTTCTTT. It encodes CSAPRTENTEAFF.

The table lists this clonotype with a count of one. Mismatch with germline at one junction end may stem from a read error. The V gene is TRBV4-3, the J gene TRBJ1-1; possibly TRBD1 for D (5 bases). Germline V gene data show CDR1 as LGHNA and CDR2 as YSLEER. CDR3 length equals 15 residues. The CDR3 DNA sequence: TGCGCCAGCAGCCTACGCCTGGGGGAGAACACTGAAACTTTCTTT. Translation gives CASSLRLGENTETFF.

This clonotype was found a few times. The chain couples TRBV5-6 to TRBJ2-5; TRBD1 might be the D (5 bases). Germline-derived CDR1 and CDR2 are SGHDT and YYEEEE. This CDR3 contains 18 residues. Trimming shortened V by 4 bases and J by 3 bases, and 25 bases separated the two germline ends. In DNA form, the CDR3 reads TGTGCCAGCAGCCAGTCCGGTACCCCAACAGGATCTAAAGAGACCCAGTACTTC. Translated, it gives CASSQSGTPTGSKETQYF. The full variable domain, completed using reference TRBV5-6 and TRBJ2-5, is DAGVTQSPTHLIKTRGQQVTLRCSPKSGHDTVSWYQQALGQGPQFIFQYYEEEERQRGNFPDRFSGHQFPNYSSELNVNALLLGDSALYLCASSQSGTPTGSKETQYFGPGTRLLVL.

This sequence joins TRBV7-2 and TRBJ1-2; TRBD1 aligns across 9 bases. This CDR3 region has 17 residues. Per the germline V gene, CDR1 is SGHTA and CDR2 is FQGNSA. V shed 5 bases, J shed 2 bases, and the junction held 12 bases outside the gene matches. CDR3 sequence (DNA): TGTGCCAGCAGCCCCTATCCTTTGGGACAGGGAAACTATGGCTACACCTTC. Protein sequence: CASSPYPLGQGNYGYTF.

This clonotype was detected a few times. J is TRBJ2-7 and V is TRBV12-3 or TRBV12-4; the match to TRBD2 covers 7 bases. V lost 4 bases, J lost 2 bases, and 8 bases stayed unmatched. The CDR3 covers 15 residues. The DNA for the CDR3 is TGTGCCAGCAGTTCTCGGCGGGGGAAAACCTACGAGCAGTACTTC. Translation: CASSSRRGKTYEQYF.